The 22 T cell receptor beta chains below come from one sample, sequenced in a study of identifying expanded T cells in peripheral blood. Sequencing was performed with immunoSEQ multiplex PCR; in TCRdb, only in-frame clones are kept and a portion is missing. The sample records some 75,000 clones, about nine tenths being singletons. Sequencing was done on a sample of blood. The receptors were sampled from a person aged 18-69 years in good health.

The CDR3 nucleotides are TGCAGTGCTAGAGGGCTAGGGGAGCAGTACTTC. Its translation: CSARGLGEQYF. This chain uses TRBV20-1 with TRBJ2-7; D remains unclear. The CDR3 runs 11 residues. V lost 1 base and J 7 bases, leaving 8 bases between the germline ends. CDR1 and CDR2 (germline): DFQATT, SNEGSKA (reference sequence).

This chain connects TRBV6-6 to TRBJ1-4, with D perhaps TRBD1 (5 bases). The CDR3 loop spans 15 amino acids. Germline CDR1 MNHNY, CDR2 SVGAGI (reference sequence). The germline V and J ends were trimmed by 0 bases and 4 bases, with 9 bases remaining between them. This chain's CDR3 is CASSYSGDLNEKLFF. CDR3 nucleotide sequence: TGTGCCAGCAGTTACTCCGGGGACCTTAATGAAAAACTGTTTTTT.

V usage is TRBV2 and J usage is TRBJ2-6; D is possibly TRBD1 (5 bases). The germline V gene encodes CDR1 SNHLY and CDR2 FYNNEI. This CDR3 region has 15 residues. V dropped 6 bases and J dropped 2 bases, with 11 bases sitting between them. DNA of the CDR3: TGTGCCAGCAGACCGACAGTGGCTGGGGCCAACGTCCTGACTTTC. It encodes CASRPTVAGANVLTF.

J is TRBJ2-5 and V is TRBV5-1, with D uncertain. CDR3 size: 13 residues. The germline V gene has CDR1 SGHRS and CDR2 YFSETQ. V lost 3 bases and J 5 bases, leaving 11 bases between the germline ends. The CDR3 DNA is TGCGCCAGCAGCTGGGTCGGTAGGGAGACCCAGTACTTC. Residues: CASSWVGRETQYF. The variable domain in full, with the rest retrieved from reference TRBV5-1 and TRBJ2-5, is KAGVTQTPRYLIKTRGQQVTLSCSPISGHRSVSWYQQTPGQGLQFLFEYFSETQRNKGNFPGRFSGRQFSNSRSEMNVSTLELGDSALYLCASSWVGRETQYFGPGTRLLVL.

V and J are TRBV30 and TRBJ1-5, with 9 bases identical to TRBD1. The germline CDR1 and CDR2 sequences are GTSNPN and SVGIG (reference sequence). This CDR3 has 14 amino acids. Trimming took 2 bases from V and 7 from J; bases not matched to a gene: 6. CDR3 sequence reads: CAWSMTGGVQPQHF. The CDR3 DNA follows: TGTGCCTGGAGTATGACAGGGGGGGTGCAGCCCCAGCATTTT. The full variable domain, with the rest looked up from reference TRBV30 and TRBJ1-5, is SQTIHQWPATLVQPVGSPLSLECTVEGTSNPNLYWYRQAAGRGLQLLFYSVGIGQISSEVPQNLSASRPQDRQFILSSKKLLLSDSGFYLCAWSMTGGVQPQHFGDGTRLSIL.

The V call is TRBV27, the J call TRBJ1-5; D is perhaps TRBD1 (6 bases). Per germline, CDR1 MNHEY and CDR2 SMNVEV (reference sequence). V was clipped by 4 bases and J by 1 base, with 8 bases between them. The CDR3 totals 14 residues. The CDR3 DNA sequence: TGTGCCAGCAGTTCCAGGGGAAGCAATCAGCCCCAGCATTTT. Residues: CASSSRGSNQPQHF.

V usage is TRBV10-3 and J usage is TRBJ2-3; 7 bases are a match to TRBD1. The germline V gene has CDR1 ENHRY and CDR2 SYGVKD. V trimming: 6 bases; J trimming: 0 bases; junction bases outside the gene matches: 6. The CDR3 contains 15 residues. Written as DNA, the CDR3 is TGTGCCATCAGCCCCGGACAGGAAAGCACAGATACGCAGTATTTT. Its translation is CAISPGQESTDTQYF.

V gene TRBV12-5 combines with J gene TRBJ2-7; 7 nucleotides line up with TRBD2. Germline V gene sequence: CDR1 LGHNT, CDR2 FRNRAP. The CDR3 runs to 12 residues. With 6 bases clipped from V and 5 bases from J, the junction kept 4 bases outside the gene matches. DNA for the CDR3: TGTGCTAGTGGCGAGGGAGGGAACGAGCAGTACTTC. It translates to CASGEGGNEQYF.

This clone was found once. V and J are TRBV7-9 and TRBJ2-3, with D uncertain. With 8 bases removed from V and 0 bases from J, the gap between germline ends came to 15 bases. The CDR3 sequence is 15 residues long. The germline V gene encodes CDR1 SEHNR and CDR2 FQNEAQ (reference sequence). The DNA of the CDR3 is TGTGCCAGCGGGCTTGGTGATACTAGCACAGATACGCAGTATTTT. The encoded protein is CASGLGDTSTDTQYF.

This chain connects TRBV5-6 to TRBJ2-5; 8 nucleotides agree with TRBD1. The CDR3 loop spans 14 amino acids. Trimming removed 3 bases from V and 1 base from J; junction bases left unmatched: 2. CDR1 and CDR2 from the germline V gene are SGHDT and YYEEEE. CDR3 residues: CASSWGQAQETQYF. In DNA, the CDR3 is TGTGCCAGCAGCTGGGGACAGGCCCAAGAGACCCAGTACTTC.

V gene TRBV19 combines with J gene TRBJ1-5; 7 nucleotides match TRBD1. V lost 7 bases and J lost 5; bases outside the gene matches: 8. The CDR3 covers 14 residues. Per the germline V gene, CDR1 is LNHDA and CDR2 is SQIVND (reference sequence). CDR3 nucleotide sequence: TGTGCCAGTAAGGGGACAGTGAGGGATCAGCCCCAGCATTTT. As protein: CASKGTVRDQPQHF.

The sample holds a few counts of this clone. The rearrangement uses TRBV7-2 and TRBJ2-1; the D is unclear. The germline CDR1 and CDR2 sequences are SGHTA and FQGNSA. The V and J ends lost 5 bases and 0 bases respectively, with 11 bases between them. This CDR3 is built from 15 residues. The CDR3 here is CASSNAASSYNEQFF. For the CDR3, the DNA is TGTGCCAGCAGCAATGCCGCGAGCTCCTACAATGAGCAGTTCTTC.

This rearrangement joins TRBV5-1 to TRBJ1-2; maybe TRBD1 (5 bases). With 0 bases removed from V and 7 bases from J, the gap between germline ends came to 13 bases. Per germline, CDR1 SGHRS and CDR2 YFSETQ. The CDR3 consists of 14 residues. CDR3 sequence reads: CASSLAGQEGGYTF. The DNA for the CDR3 is TGCGCCAGCAGCTTGGCGGGGCAGGAAGGTGGCTACACCTTC.

The chain links TRBV19 to TRBJ2-3; 7 bases map to TRBD1. The CDR3 length is 15 residues. The germline gives CDR1 LNHDA, CDR2 SQIVND (reference sequence). J lost 4 bases, V lost 3 bases, and 7 bases had no gene match. In DNA, the CDR3 is TGTGCCAGTAGTATCAAGGGGGCCCAGTCAGATACGCAGTATTTT. Its translation: CASSIKGAQSDTQYF.

The chain combines TRBV15 with TRBJ2-7; 10 bases are a match to TRBD1. Trimming removed 4 bases from V and 3 bases from J; junction bases left unmatched: 3. The CDR3 runs to 14 residues. The germline gives CDR1 LNHNV, CDR2 YYDKDF (reference sequence). The DNA of the CDR3 is TGTGCCACCAGCAAAAGGACAGGGGGCTACGAGCAGTACTTC. Its translation is CATSKRTGGYEQYF.

The chain joins TRBV9 to TRBJ2-3; D not certain. The germline CDR1 and CDR2 sequences are SGDLS and YYNGEE. The CDR3 consists of 13 residues. V dropped 0 bases and J dropped 2 bases, with 4 bases sitting between them. CDR3: CASSVGNTDTQYF. The CDR3 nucleotides are TGTGCCAGCAGCGTAGGGAACACAGATACGCAGTATTTT.

The chain recombines TRBV5-4 with TRBJ1-1; D is undetermined. The V end lost 0 bases, the J end lost 4 bases, and 13 bases lay between the germline ends. The germline gives CDR1 SGHNT, CDR2 YYREEE (reference sequence). This CDR3 is built from 15 residues. The CDR3 sequence: CASSLGPEGFTEAFF. The CDR3 DNA reads TGTGCCAGCAGCTTGGGTCCCGAGGGCTTCACTGAAGCTTTCTTT.

The chain carries TRBV28 and TRBJ1-3, with 10 bases lining up with TRBD1. Unmatched junction bases numbered 2, after V lost 3 bases and J lost 3 bases. The germline V gene encodes CDR1 MDHEN and CDR2 SYDVKM. The CDR3 is 15 amino acids. The CDR3 is CASSFGTGVGNTIYF. The CDR3, as DNA: TGTGCCAGCAGTTTTGGGACAGGGGTTGGAAACACCATATATTTT.

The chain employs TRBV7-2 and TRBJ2-7; D might be TRBD1 or TRBD2, each matching 5 bases. Germline V gene lookup returns CDR1 SGHTA and CDR2 FQGNSA. The CDR3 runs 13 residues. V was cut by 4 bases and J by 5 bases, with 12 bases left in between. DNA of the CDR3: TGTGCCAGCAGCTCACGCAGGGACCACGAGCAGTACTTC. It specifies CASSSRRDHEQYF.

The V call is TRBV6-5, the J call TRBJ2-2, with D hard to call. This CDR3 contains 13 residues. Germline V gene sequence: CDR1 MNHEY, CDR2 SVGAGI. Trimming took 8 bases from V and 5 from J, leaving 12 bases between them. The CDR3: CASVNMLTGELFF. The CDR3, as DNA: TGTGCCAGCGTCAACATGTTGACCGGGGAGCTGTTTTTT.

V usage is TRBV30 and J usage is TRBJ1-2, with a weak D call TRBD1 (5 bases). The CDR3 consists of 13 residues. Trimming stripped 3 bases from V and 3 bases from J, with 11 bases between. Looked up from germline, CDR1 is GTSNPN and CDR2 is SVGIG (reference sequence). CDR3 loop: CAWSSPGDYGYTF. CDR3 nucleotides: TGTGCCTGGAGCTCCCCGGGGGACTATGGCTACACCTTC.

The CDR3 loop reads CAISPGLAGADTQYF. The CDR3 DNA reads as TGTGCCATCAGCCCTGGACTAGCGGGAGCAGATACGCAGTATTTT. The V gene is TRBV10-3, the J gene TRBJ2-3, with 13 bases aligning to TRBD2. This CDR3 is 15 amino acids long. V dropped 6 bases and J dropped 4; count of bases not matched to a gene: 4. The germline V gene encodes CDR1 ENHRY and CDR2 SYGVKD.